This is a list of T cell receptor beta chains from one sample in a study of cytomegalovirus exposure and HLA in healthy donors. Only in-frame clones appear in the TCRdb table, and some are missing; sequencing was by immunoSEQ multiplex PCR. Of 150,000 to 200,000 clones in the sample, roughly four fifths were seen once. The sequenced sample consisted of PBMCs. Source of these receptors: a man aged 35-49 years in good health and CMV-seropositive. Each CDR3 is given with its conserved first and last residue. D genes are given only for firm matches. Clone size is given for some rows only: seen once, a few or many times, or a class if the clone is expanded.

d_gene	len	v_gene	abundance	j_gene	CDR3aa	CDR3nt
NA	15	TRBV10-3	NA	TRBJ2-7	CAISEGSAPPYEQYF	TGTGCCATCAGTGAGGGCAGCGCTCCTCCGTACGAGCAGTACTTC
NA	13	TRBV6-5	NA	TRBJ1-1	CASSFREHTEAFF	TGTGCCAGCAGCTTCAGGGAACACACTGAAGCTTTCTTT
NA	13	TRBV19	NA	TRBJ2-5	CASSIAPGETQYF	TGTGCCAGTAGTATAGCGCCAGGAGAGACCCAGTACTTC
NA	16	TRBV7-8	NA	TRBJ2-7	CAIFFKQKAAYDEQYF	TGTGCCATTTTTTTCAAGCAGAAGGCGGCATACGACGAGCAGTACTTC
TRBD1	16	TRBV2	NA	TRBJ2-5	CASSGAPGQGQETQYF	TGTGCCAGCAGTGGGGCCCCGGGACAGGGGCAAGAGACCCAGTACTTC
TRBD1	15	TRBV6-1	NA	TRBJ1-5	CASSRGTGVNQPQHF	TGTGCCAGCAGTAGGGGGACAGGGGTCAATCAGCCCCAGCATTTT
NA	13	TRBV30	NA	TRBJ2-2	CAWRQGNTGELFF	TGTGCCTGGAGGCAGGGGAACACCGGGGAGCTGTTTTTT
NA	13	TRBV7-2	NA	TRBJ2-1	CASSIREWSEQFF	TGTGCCAGCAGCATCAGAGAATGGAGTGAGCAGTTCTTC
TRBD1	18	TRBV2	NA	TRBJ1-1	CASTKGQGASSILPEAFF	TGTGCCAGCACGAAGGGACAGGGGGCGAGTTCCATCCTTCCTGAAGCTTTCTTT
NA	13	TRBV5-6	NA	TRBJ2-2	CASRSPNTGELFF	TGTGCCAGCAGGTCTCCGAACACCGGGGAGCTGTTTTTT
NA	13	TRBV9	few	TRBJ1-2	CASSVDSNYGYTF	TGTGCCAGCAGCGTAGACAGCAACTATGGCTACACCTTC
TRBD2	14	TRBV27	NA	TRBJ2-1	CASSISGIGNEQFF	TGTGCCAGCAGTATTAGCGGGATTGGAAATGAGCAGTTCTTC
TRBD2	16	TRBV7-8	NA	TRBJ2-7	CASSLGLADNSYEQYF	TGTGCCAGCAGCTTGGGACTAGCGGATAACTCCTACGAGCAGTACTTC
NA	11	TRBV6-5	NA	TRBJ1-2	CASTAGYGYTF	TGTGCCAGCACAGCAGGGTACGGCTACACCTTC
NA	15	TRBV4-2	NA	TRBJ2-1	CASSQAAGSYNEQFF	TGTGCCAGCAGCCAAGCGGCGGGCTCCTACAATGAGCAGTTCTTC
TRBD2	14	TRBV5-6	NA	TRBJ2-2	CASSGGGAAGELFF	TGTGCCAGCAGCGGCGGGGGGGCCGCCGGGGAGCTGTTTTTT
TRBD1	15	TRBV6-1	NA	TRBJ1-6	CASRGQYSYNSPLHF	TGTGCCAGCAGGGGACAGTATAGCTATAATTCACCCCTCCACTTT
TRBD1	12	TRBV6-6	once	TRBJ2-7	CASSRTGDEQYF	TGTGCCAGCAGCCGAACAGGGGACGAGCAGTACTTC
TRBD1	16	TRBV19	NA	TRBJ1-3	CASSAQGASAGNTIYF	TGTGCCAGTAGTGCGCAGGGGGCCAGTGCTGGAAACACCATATATTTT
NA	16	TRBV7-2	NA	TRBJ2-3	CASSINLAGGPDTQYF	TGTGCCAGCAGCATCAACCTAGCAGGGGGGCCAGATACGCAGTATTTT
TRBD2	16	TRBV5-4	once	TRBJ2-1	CASQTSGSTSYNEQFF	TGTGCCAGCCAGACTAGCGGGTCCACCTCCTACAATGAGCAGTTCTTC
TRBD1	15	TRBV15	NA	TRBJ1-3	CATSRDTGVGNTIYF	TGTGCCACCAGCAGAGACACAGGGGTGGGAAACACCATATATTTT
NA	18	TRBV7-2	NA	TRBJ2-1	CASSLKGVGGSFYNEQFF	TGTGCCAGCAGCTTAAAGGGGGTTGGCGGGAGTTTCTACAATGAGCAGTTCTTC
TRBD2	15	TRBV5-1	few	TRBJ2-5	CASSPGGGSKETQYF	TGCGCCAGCAGCCCCGGGGGGGGCTCTAAAGAGACCCAGTACTTC
TRBD1	14	TRBV6-5	NA	TRBJ2-7	CASSSGQGTYEQYF	TGTGCCAGCAGTTCGGGACAGGGGACCTACGAGCAGTACTTC
TRBD2	16	TRBV4-2	NA	TRBJ2-5	CASSRTSGAAQETQYF	TGTGCCAGCAGCCGTACTAGCGGGGCCGCCCAAGAGACCCAGTACTTC
TRBD2	15	TRBV27	few	TRBJ2-1	CASSLPTSGYNEQFF	TGTGCCAGCAGTTTGCCGACTAGCGGATACAATGAGCAGTTCTTC
NA	12	TRBV29-1	few	TRBJ2-7	CSVVAGIYEQYF	TGCAGCGTTGTGGCAGGGATCTACGAGCAGTACTTC
NA	14	TRBV5-4	NA	TRBJ1-6	CASSLAGGNSPLHF	TGTGCCAGCAGCTTGGCAGGAGGGAATTCACCCCTCCACTTT
NA	16	TRBV6-5	NA	TRBJ2-2	CASSFNFVANTGELFF	TGTGCCAGCAGTTTCAACTTTGTTGCGAACACCGGGGAGCTGTTTTTT
TRBD1	16	TRBV7-9	NA	TRBJ2-7	CASSPPFWTGTYEQYF	TGTGCCAGCAGCCCCCCATTTTGGACAGGGACCTACGAGCAGTACTTC
TRBD1	14	TRBV5-5	NA	TRBJ2-4	CASSAGQVKNIQYF	TGTGCCAGCAGCGCCGGACAGGTCAAAAACATTCAGTACTTC
TRBD1	18	TRBV12-5	NA	TRBJ2-2	CASGLVLGDRAHTGELFF	TGTGCTAGTGGTTTGGTACTGGGGGACAGGGCACACACCGGGGAGCTGTTTTTT
NA	14	TRBV7-2	NA	TRBJ1-2	CASSQAGLGAGYTF	TGTGCCAGCAGCCAGGCAGGGCTGGGGGCTGGCTACACCTTC
NA	14	TRBV5-6	NA	TRBJ1-3	CASSLRRGRNTIYF	TGTGCCAGCAGCTTGAGGCGGGGGCGGAACACCATATATTTT
TRBD1	17	TRBV11-2	NA	TRBJ2-3	CASSSPSRTGATDTQYF	TGTGCCAGCAGCTCACCCTCCCGGACAGGGGCCACAGATACGCAGTATTTT
NA	14	TRBV7-9	NA	TRBJ2-2	CARSEGFNTGELFF	TGTGCCAGGAGTGAGGGCTTTAACACCGGGGAGCTGTTTTTT
NA	14	TRBV2	NA	TRBJ1-5	CASSQAYSNQPQHF	TGTGCCAGCAGCCAAGCCTATAGCAATCAGCCCCAGCATTTT
NA	12	TRBV9	NA	TRBJ2-7	CASRGQGSEQYF	TGTGCCAGCAGGGGCCAGGGGAGCGAGCAGTACTTC
NA	17	TRBV7-9	NA	TRBJ1-5	CASSLVQNTDGNQPQHF	TGTGCCAGCAGCTTAGTTCAGAACACCGATGGCAATCAGCCCCAGCATTTT
TRBD2	16	TRBV5-1	NA	TRBJ2-3	CASSSRTSGATDTQYF	TGCGCCAGCAGCTCCCGGACTAGCGGGGCCACAGATACGCAGTATTTT
NA	15	TRBV5-1	NA	TRBJ2-2	CASSLKQGRIGELFF	TGCGCCAGCAGCTTGAAACAGGGGAGGATCGGGGAGCTGTTTTTT
NA	12	TRBV10-3	NA	TRBJ1-1	CAISDGQSEAFF	TGTGCCATCAGTGATGGACAGTCTGAAGCTTTCTTT
NA	15	TRBV19	NA	TRBJ1-5	CASDSRLGSNQPQHF	TGTGCCAGTGACAGTAGGCTTGGGAGCAATCAGCCCCAGCATTTT
TRBD2	14	TRBV6-9	NA	TRBJ2-1	CASSYVGGWDEQFF	TGTGCCAGCAGTTATGTCGGGGGGTGGGATGAGCAGTTCTTC
NA	16	TRBV7-8	NA	TRBJ2-5	CASSETRTARQETQYF	TGTGCCAGCAGTGAAACCCGGACAGCACGACAAGAGACCCAGTACTTC
NA	13	TRBV25-1	NA	TRBJ1-5	CASSESSNQPQHF	TGTGCCAGCAGTGAATCAAGCAATCAGCCCCAGCATTTT
TRBD2	15	TRBV6-1	NA	TRBJ2-4	CASSTPSSGGVIQYF	TGTGCCAGCAGTACACCTTCTAGCGGCGGAGTCATTCAGTACTTC
TRBD1	15	TRBV4-2	NA	TRBJ1-5	CASSQEGQGDQPQHF	TGTGCCAGCAGCCAAGAGGGACAGGGGGATCAGCCCCAGCATTTT
TRBD2	14	TRBV28	once	TRBJ2-5	CASSSSGREETQYF	TGTGCCAGCAGTTCTTCCGGGAGGGAGGAGACCCAGTACTTC
TRBD1	14	TRBV7-2	NA	TRBJ2-5	CASSLQTGGETQYF	TGTGCCAGCAGCTTACAGACAGGGGGAGAGACCCAGTACTTC
TRBD1	14	TRBV19	NA	TRBJ1-2	CASSPDREWDGYTF	TGTGCCAGTAGTCCGGACAGGGAATGGGACGGCTACACCTTC
TRBD2	14	TRBV5-4	few	TRBJ2-7	CASSLGTSTYEQYF	TGTGCCAGCAGCTTGGGGACTAGTACCTACGAGCAGTACTTC
NA	15	TRBV2	NA	TRBJ2-5	CASRITGTPQETQYF	TGTGCCAGCCGGATAACAGGGACCCCTCAAGAGACCCAGTACTTC
NA	16	TRBV25-1	once	TRBJ2-3	CASSGSRDTSTDTQYF	TGTGCCAGCAGTGGGAGCCGGGACACAAGCACAGATACGCAGTATTTT